The 9 T cell receptor beta chains in this list originate from one sample, sequenced in a study of blood T cell repertoires in COVID-19. Repertoires were generated with immunoSEQ multiplex PCR, while TCRdb's copy carries only in-frame clones and drops some. The data hold tens of thousands of clones, with 70% to 85% observed a single time. The sequenced sample consisted of peripheral blood. Every receptor here comes from a woman between 50 and 59 years old with acute or convalescent COVID-19.

The chain uses TRBV9 and TRBJ2-1; D remains ambiguous. CDR3 length: 15 residues. V dropped 0 bases and J dropped 3 bases, with 10 bases sitting between them. CDR1 is SGDLS, CDR2 YYNGEE, per germline. The CDR3 sequence: CASSVEAPFYNEQFF. The CDR3 DNA is TGTGCCAGCAGCGTAGAAGCCCCGTTCTACAATGAGCAGTTCTTC.

This clone was seen once. The chain is built from TRBV6-5 and TRBJ1-1, with 7 nucleotides matching TRBD1. CDR3 length: 14 residues. The J segment lost 4 bases and the V segment lost 6 bases, leaving 8 bases of the junction unmatched. From germline, CDR1 is MNHEY and CDR2 SVGAGI. CDR3 nucleotides: TGTGCCAGCAGCCAAACAGGGGTAGGCACTGAAGCTTTCTTT. Translated, it gives CASSQTGVGTEAFF.

V is TRBV5-6 and J is TRBJ1-2, with D possibly TRBD1 on 6 matching bases. The CDR3 has 15 amino acids. The V end lost 0 bases, the J end lost 2 bases, and 11 bases lay between the germline ends. Germline CDR1 reads SGHDT; CDR2 reads YYEEEE. CDR3 residues: CASSLVQGSNYGYTF. The CDR3 DNA is TGTGCCAGCAGCTTGGTCCAGGGGAGCAACTATGGCTACACCTTC.

This chain joins TRBV10-1 and TRBJ2-7; 12 bases match TRBD1. V was pared by 4 bases and J by 0 bases, with 19 bases of the junction left unmatched. Germline V gives CDR1 WNHNN, CDR2 SYGVQD (reference sequence). The CDR3 totals 21 residues. In DNA form, the CDR3 reads TGCGCCAGCAGTGGGGCCGGGACAGGGGGCCAAGGAACTCTGAGCTCCTACGAGCAGTACTTC. This sequence encodes CASSGAGTGGQGTLSSYEQYF.

In its sample, this clone was seen a few times. The chain links TRBV6-2 or TRBV6-3 to TRBJ1-4; TRBD1 agrees at 7 bases. Germline CDR1 MNHEY, CDR2 SVGEGT. This CDR3 has 14 residues. Losses at the gene ends were 8 bases for V and 7 bases for J; bases not matched to a gene: 10. The CDR3 here is CASRPGTVGEKLFF. The CDR3 nucleotides are TGTGCCAGCCGCCCGGGGACAGTAGGTGAAAAACTGTTTTTT.

This rearrangement joins TRBV5-4 to TRBJ1-4; 7 bases are a match to TRBD1. This CDR3 is 15 amino acids long. Trimming cost V 4 bases and J 6 bases; bases outside gene matches: 9. Germline V lookup: CDR1 SGHNT, CDR2 YYREEE (reference sequence). The chain's CDR3 is CASSPETGKDEKLFF. As DNA, the CDR3 is TGTGCCAGCAGCCCGGAGACAGGGAAGGATGAAAAACTGTTTTTT.

The chain carries TRBV16 and TRBJ1-4; 9 bases match TRBD1. Per germline, CDR1 KGHSY and CDR2 FQNENV. The CDR3 is made up of 16 amino acids. Trimming took 4 bases from V and 4 from J; bases not matched to a gene: 7. In nucleotides, the CDR3 is TGTGCCAGCAGCCCCCTCCGGGGACAGGGTAATGAAAAACTGTTTTTT. Translating it yields CASSPLRGQGNEKLFF.

A few counts support this clone. V and J are TRBV5-6 and TRBJ1-1; TRBD1 might be the D (5 bases). The CDR3 extends over 16 amino acids. With 1 base removed from V and 4 bases from J, the gap between germline ends came to 17 bases. Germline loops: CDR1 SGHDT, CDR2 YYEEEE. CDR3 DNA sequence: TGTGCCAGCAGCTTGAAGACGGCCAGGGTGGGCACTGAAGCTTTCTTT. This gives the protein CASSLKTARVGTEAFF.

This chain links TRBV30 with TRBJ1-6; TRBD1 aligns across 8 bases. V shed 4 bases, J shed 7 bases, and the junction held 6 bases outside the gene matches. The germline gives CDR1 GTSNPN, CDR2 SVGIG (reference sequence). CDR3 length: 14 amino acids. The CDR3 nucleotides read TGTGCCTGGATCGGACAGGGTAGGAATTCACCCCTCCACTTT. This gives the protein CAWIGQGRNSPLHF.